The T cell receptor (beta chain) described here comes from a study of cytomegalovirus exposure and HLA in healthy donors. The PCR contained 60 Vbeta and 13 Jbeta primers. Method: immunoSEQ multiplex PCR; TCRdb's copy keeps in-frame clones and lacks some. The repertoire includes some 130,000 clones, roughly 73% of them detected once, and about 1.2% sits in the top ten. This CDR3 spans 14 amino acids. With 7 bases removed from V and 3 bases from J, the gap between germline ends came to 10 bases. Germline values: CDR1 ENHRY, CDR2 SYGVKD. In this sample, this clone turned up a few times. The sequenced material came from PBMCs. The genes are TRBV10-3 and TRBJ1-6; a possible D gene is TRBD1 (6 bases). The TCR comes from a woman aged 40 to 49 in good health and CMV-seronegative. The CDR3 DNA reads TGTGCCATCAAGGGGGACCACTATAATTCACCCCTCCACTTT. This codes for CAIKGDHYNSPLHF.